This T cell receptor (beta chain) emerged from a study of blood T cells in healthy people across ages. Study-wide results and caveats: With donor CMV status unknown, expanded clonotype changes were possibly confounded.

Regarding this clonotype: Its antigen is unidentified.

The second PCR ran roughly 6 to 11 cycles with a sample-barcoded 5' primer and J-beta primers. Each cDNA molecule, via a template-switch adaptor with 12 random nucleotides, was tagged. A single record per CDR3 protein comes from TCRdb applying MiXCR to the 5' RACE reads. Among nearly 800,000 distinct CDR3 sequences listed, more than 50% were seen once. V trimming: 5 bases; J trimming: 5 bases; junction bases outside the gene matches: 9. CDR1 and CDR2 (germline): MNHEY, SMNVEV (reference sequence). The CDR3 sequence is 14 residues long. The V and J genes are TRBV27 and TRBJ2-7, with 7 bases aligning to TRBD2. The sample comprised blood. The sequence came from a man aged 40-49 years in good health. This chain's CDR3 is CASSPGRGVDEQYF. The CDR3 DNA reads as TGTGCCAGCAGTCCCGGACGGGGGGTGGACGAGCAGTACTTC.